One T cell receptor beta chain is described in this entry. immunoSEQ v3.0 was run at survey level. For each individual sample, sequencing targeted about 40,000-55,000 T-cell genomes. The method was immunoSEQ multiplex PCR; TCRdb's version includes in-frame clones alone and lacks a portion of them. The table records 15,000 to 20,000 clones, approximately 80% of them present only once. This entry is derived from a study of long-term antiretroviral therapy in people with HIV. Study information: Some samples came about a decade before the 2015 immediate-ART recommendation, and these were the earliest.

V dropped 2 bases and J dropped 4 bases, with 15 bases sitting between them. Germline-derived CDR1 and CDR2 are LGHNT and FRNRAP. The CDR3 loop spans 16 amino acids. The sequencing used unsorted PBMCs, collected 0.5 years before starting antiretroviral therapy. This rearrangement joins TRBV12-5 to TRBJ1-5; D is unclear. This TCR was sampled from a man between 18 and 35 years old with HIV. The CDR3 is CASGLWSLPYNQPQHF. CDR3 DNA: TGTGCTAGTGGTTTGTGGTCTTTACCTTATAATCAGCCCCAGCATTTT.